Detailed here is one T cell receptor (beta chain). This clone appeared a single time. This clone's antigen is unknown. Qualities for individual bases were not recorded, and no much larger clone is one base off. The immunoSEQ Assay, a bias-controlled multiplex PCR, was used to amplify TCRbeta CDR3 regions from genomic DNA. As for how the authors treated the data: Nucleated cell counts per sample were estimated from amplification of reference gene primers within the assay. Sequence reads were collapsed and filtered to measure the absolute abundance of every unique TCRbeta CDR3 rearrangement. For each sample, productive Simpson clonality was calculated as the square root of Simpson's diversity index over productive rearrangements. TCRdb took over this immuneACCESS table, retaining in-frame rearrangements with V and J assigned. Such tables are incomplete; in checked studies, under half of the missing clones stem from an unresolved V gene, and the remainder is unexplained. That table is the source of V, J and clone size, and D and trimming were worked out from the DNA. The sample table lists some 22,000 clones, approximately 88% of them with a count of one. The leading ten clones occupy roughly 22% of the sample.

The source of the sample is a study of blood T cell repertoires in COVID-19 (dated by TCRdb to about 2020). With respect to the entire study: Samples covering the acute and convalescent phases of COVID-19 were provided by collaborators in the United States, Italy and Spain. Where available, HLA class I and class II types were taken from metadata supplied by the sample provider and were not determined by assay-based typing. The material from the prospective study consisted of cDNA or gDNA derived from T cells, B-cell-depleted T cells, or PBMCs. Sample metadata almost always included a de-identified subject ID, COVID-19 status, age in years and sex. Subjects who had been exposed to COVID-19, were actively infected with it, or had recovered from it provided the deeply sampled blood TCRbeta repertoires that made up the dataset. A freely available public database, intended as a resource for researchers studying the immune response to SARS-CoV-2, is where the repertoires were released. The samples were drawn from two sources: the first 160 participants of the ongoing ImmuneRACE study, and 1,000 to 1,500 subjects contributed by 6 global collaborators.

The CDR3 numbers 16 residues from cysteine through phenylalanine. The CDR3 DNA has 48 bases and is translated from base 1. Relative to germline, V is missing 4 bases and J is missing 9 bases, with 13 bases of the junction outside any gene match. Taken from the germline V gene (reference sequence), the CDR1 and CDR2 loops are LGHDT and YNNKEL. Overall study results and their limits: The amount of clinical and demographic metadata varied by source and participant and was provided uncurated.

The collaborating institutions used their own protocols to collect whole blood in K2EDTA tubes. Collaborator samples were shipped for TCRbeta analysis as frozen whole blood, isolated PBMCs, or DNA extracted from either sample type. Recombination connected TRBV3-1 (or the pseudogene TRBV3-2) to TRBJ1-2, with 11 bases aligning to TRBD1. The TCR originated in a man between 65 and 85 years old in a cohort sampled during active COVID-19. Sequencing was carried out using peripheral blood. The CDR3 loop reads CASSPRTGTGGSSYTF. The DNA sequence is TGTGCCAGCAGCCCCAGAACGGGGACAGGGGGATCTAGCTACACCTTC.